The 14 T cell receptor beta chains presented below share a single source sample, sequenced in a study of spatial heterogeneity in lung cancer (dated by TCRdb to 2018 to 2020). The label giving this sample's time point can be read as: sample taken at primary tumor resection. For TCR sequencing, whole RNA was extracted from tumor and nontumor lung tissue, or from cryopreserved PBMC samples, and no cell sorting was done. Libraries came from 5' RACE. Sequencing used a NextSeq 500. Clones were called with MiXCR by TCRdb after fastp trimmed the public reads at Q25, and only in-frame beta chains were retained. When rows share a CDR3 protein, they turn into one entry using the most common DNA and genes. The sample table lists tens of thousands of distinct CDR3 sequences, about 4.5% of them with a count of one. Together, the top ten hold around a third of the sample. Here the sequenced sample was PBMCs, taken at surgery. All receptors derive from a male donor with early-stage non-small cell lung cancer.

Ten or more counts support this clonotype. In DNA form, the CDR3 reads TGCGCCAGCAGTCAGAGGCCAGGAGGCGAGACCCAGTACTTC. Amino acid sequence: CASSQRPGGETQYF. The rearrangement uses TRBV23-1 and TRBJ2-5; possible D gene TRBD2, 5 bases. TRBV23-1 is treated as an ORF (open reading frame) with a function not yet certain. V lost 3 bases and J lost 5, with 13 bases in between. This CDR3 contains 14 residues.

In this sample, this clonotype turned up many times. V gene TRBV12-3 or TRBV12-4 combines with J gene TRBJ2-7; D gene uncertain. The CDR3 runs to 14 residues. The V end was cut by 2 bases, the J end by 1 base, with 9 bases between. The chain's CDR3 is CASSLSAVSYEQYF. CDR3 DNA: TGTGCCAGCAGTTTATCTGCAGTATCCTACGAGCAGTACTTC.

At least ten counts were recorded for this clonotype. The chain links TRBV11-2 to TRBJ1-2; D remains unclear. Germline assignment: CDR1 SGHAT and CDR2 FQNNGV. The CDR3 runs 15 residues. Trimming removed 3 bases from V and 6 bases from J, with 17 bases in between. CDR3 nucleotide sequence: TGTGCCAGCAGCTTCTCCCCCCCTTTATTGAATGGCTACACCTTC. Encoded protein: CASSFSPPLLNGYTF.

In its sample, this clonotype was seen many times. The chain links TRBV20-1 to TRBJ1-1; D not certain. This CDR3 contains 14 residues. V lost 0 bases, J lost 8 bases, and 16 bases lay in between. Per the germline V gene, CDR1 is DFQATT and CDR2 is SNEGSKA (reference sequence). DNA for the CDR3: TGCAGTGCTAGAGACCCTTTAGATGCCCGCGAAGCTTTCTTT. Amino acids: CSARDPLDAREAFF.

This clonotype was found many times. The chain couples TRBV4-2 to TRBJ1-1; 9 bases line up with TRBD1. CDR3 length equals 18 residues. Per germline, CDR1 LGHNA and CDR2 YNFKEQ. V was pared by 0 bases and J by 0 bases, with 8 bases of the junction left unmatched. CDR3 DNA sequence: TGTGCCAGCAGCCAAGAGCGCGGGACAGGGAGAATGAACACTGAAGCTTTCTTT. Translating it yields CASSQERGTGRMNTEAFF.

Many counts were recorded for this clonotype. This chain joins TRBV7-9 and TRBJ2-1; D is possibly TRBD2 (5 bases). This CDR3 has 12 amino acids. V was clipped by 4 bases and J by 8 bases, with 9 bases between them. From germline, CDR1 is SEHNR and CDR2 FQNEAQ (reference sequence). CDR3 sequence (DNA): TGTGCCAGCAGCTCTGCGGGCGATGAGCAGTTCTTC. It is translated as CASSSAGDEQFF.

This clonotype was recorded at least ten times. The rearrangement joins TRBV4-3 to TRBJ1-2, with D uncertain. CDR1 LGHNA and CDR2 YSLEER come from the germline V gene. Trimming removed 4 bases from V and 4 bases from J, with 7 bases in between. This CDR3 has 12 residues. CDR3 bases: TGCGCCAGCAGCCTGAGCGGCTATGGCTACACCTTC. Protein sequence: CASSLSGYGYTF.

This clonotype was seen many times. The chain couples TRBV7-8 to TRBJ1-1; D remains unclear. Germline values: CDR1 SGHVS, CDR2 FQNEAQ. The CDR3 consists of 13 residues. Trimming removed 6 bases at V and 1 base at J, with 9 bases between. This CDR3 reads CASSRSENTEAFF. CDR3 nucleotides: TGTGCCAGCAGTCGATCAGAGAACACTGAAGCTTTCTTT.

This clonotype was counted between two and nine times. The CDR3 sequence: CASPGNTEAFF. CDR3 in DNA: TGTGCCTCCCCGGGGAACACTGAAGCTTTCTTT. This rearrangement joins TRBV30 to TRBJ1-1; D ambiguous. The CDR3 loop spans 11 amino acids. CDR1 is GTSNPN, CDR2 SVGIG, per germline (reference sequence). V was shortened by 7 bases and J by 1 base, with 7 bases between the two germline ends.

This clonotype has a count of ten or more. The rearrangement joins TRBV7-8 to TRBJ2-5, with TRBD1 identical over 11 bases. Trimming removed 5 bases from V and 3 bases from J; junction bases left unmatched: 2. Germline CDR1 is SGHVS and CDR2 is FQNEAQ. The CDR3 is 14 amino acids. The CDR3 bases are TGTGCCAGCAGCCCGGGACAGGGGGAAGAGACCCAGTACTTC. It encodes CASSPGQGEETQYF. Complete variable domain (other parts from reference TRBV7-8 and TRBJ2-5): GAGVSQSPRYKVAKRGQDVALRCDPISGHVSLFWYQQALGQGPEFLTYFQNEAQLDKSGLPSDRFFAERPEGSVSTLKIQRTQQEDSAVYLCASSPGQGEETQYFGPGTRLLVL.

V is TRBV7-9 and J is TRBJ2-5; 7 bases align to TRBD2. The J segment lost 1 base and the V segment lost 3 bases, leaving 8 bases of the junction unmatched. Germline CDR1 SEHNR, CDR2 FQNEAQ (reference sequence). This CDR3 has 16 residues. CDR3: CASSLTAVAGQETQYF. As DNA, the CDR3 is TGTGCCAGCAGCTTGACAGCGGTAGCGGGCCAAGAGACCCAGTACTTC.

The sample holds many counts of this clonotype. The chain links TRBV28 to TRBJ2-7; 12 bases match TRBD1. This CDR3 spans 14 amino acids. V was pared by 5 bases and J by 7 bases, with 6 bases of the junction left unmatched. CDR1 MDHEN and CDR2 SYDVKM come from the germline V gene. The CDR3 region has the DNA TGTGCCAGCAGTCCCCGGGACAGGGGGCTAGAGCAGTACTTC. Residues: CASSPRDRGLEQYF.

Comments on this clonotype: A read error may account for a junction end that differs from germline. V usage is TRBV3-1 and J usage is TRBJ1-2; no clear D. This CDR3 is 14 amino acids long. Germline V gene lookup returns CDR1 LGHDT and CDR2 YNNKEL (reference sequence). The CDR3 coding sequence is TGTGCCAACAGCCAACTTAACAGCAACTATGGCTACACCTTC. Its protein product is CANSQLNSNYGYTF.

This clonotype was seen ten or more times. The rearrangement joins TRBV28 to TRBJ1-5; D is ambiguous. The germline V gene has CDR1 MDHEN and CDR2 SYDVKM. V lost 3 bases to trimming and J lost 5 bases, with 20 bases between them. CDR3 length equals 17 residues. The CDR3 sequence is CASSFPRYRAGYQPQHF. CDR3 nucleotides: TGTGCCAGCAGTTTCCCGCGTTATCGGGCGGGGTATCAGCCCCAGCATTTT.